The next 13 T cell receptor beta chains were all read from a single sample in a study of OX40 agonist ivuxolimab in advanced cancers. Some clones are missing from TCRdb's copy, which holds only in-frame ones; the method was immunoSEQ multiplex PCR. The repertoire holds 75,000 to 90,000 clones, with almost 95% as singletons. The input for sequencing was CD4+ or CD8+ T cells sorted from blood, taken in a trial of the OX40 agonist ivuxolimab. These receptors were collected from an adult with an advanced solid tumor such as melanoma, head and neck, liver or kidney cancer.

This clone was seen only once. The rearrangement uses TRBV29-1 and TRBJ1-1, with D tentatively TRBD1 (5 bases). Germline CDR1 SQVTM, CDR2 ANQGSEA. V was trimmed by 1 base and J by 6 bases, leaving 9 bases between them. The CDR3 is 12 residues long. CDR3 DNA sequence: TGCAGCGTTGAAGGATGGGGCGCTGAAGCTTTCTTT. This encodes CSVEGWGAEAFF.

The genes are TRBV5-1 and TRBJ1-1; D not resolved. The CDR3 sequence is 13 residues long. Germline values: CDR1 SGHRS, CDR2 YFSETQ. The V gene lost 1 base and the J gene lost 8 bases, with 12 bases spanning the gap. This chain's CDR3 is CASSLSPQEEAFF. Here the CDR3 DNA reads TGCGCCAGCAGCTTGTCCCCCCAGGAGGAAGCTTTCTTT.

CDR3 coding DNA: TGTGCCAGCAGCTTAGCGCCGGGTCCTACCCTTAGCAATCAGCCCCAGCATTTT. The encoded protein is CASSLAPGPTLSNQPQHF. This sequence joins TRBV11-2 and TRBJ1-5; D gene ambiguous. Trimming left V 1 base short and J 0 bases short, with 16 bases between. The CDR3 loop spans 18 amino acids. CDR1 SGHAT and CDR2 FQNNGV come from the germline V gene.

The chain employs TRBV7-2 and TRBJ2-1; D remains unclear. In germline, CDR1 is SGHTA, CDR2 FQGNSA. Between the trimmed V and J ends, which lost 1 base and 5 bases, there was a span of 18 bases. The CDR3 length is 17 residues. CDR3 sequence: CASSLEFRSPADNEQFF. For the CDR3, the DNA is TGTGCCAGCAGCTTAGAGTTCCGTAGCCCGGCGGACAATGAGCAGTTCTTC.

The rearrangement joins TRBV7-8 to TRBJ2-6; D gene uncertain. The CDR3 extends over 12 amino acids. CDR1 is SGHVS and CDR2 is FQNEAQ in the germline V gene. Trimming took off 1 base at V and 9 bases at J, with 4 bases between the two ends. The CDR3 DNA follows: TGTGCCAGCAGCTTAGGCGGCAACGTCCTGACTTTC. This gives the protein CASSLGGNVLTF.

The chain combines TRBV5-1 with TRBJ1-6; TRBD1 matches 11 bases. V shed 3 bases and J 5 bases; nucleotides not matched to a gene: 4. Germline assignment: CDR1 SGHRS and CDR2 YFSETQ. This CDR3 comprises 16 residues. For the CDR3, the DNA is TGCGCCAGCAGCTGGGGACAGGGGGTGGATAATTCACCCCTCCACTTT. This codes for CASSWGQGVDNSPLHF. The variable domain in full, completed from reference TRBV5-1 and TRBJ1-6, reads KAGVTQTPRYLIKTRGQQVTLSCSPISGHRSVSWYQQTPGQGLQFLFEYFSETQRNKGNFPGRFSGRQFSNSRSEMNVSTLELGDSALYLCASSWGQGVDNSPLHFGNGTRLTVT.

This clone has a single count. The rearrangement uses TRBV5-1 and TRBJ1-3; 7 nucleotides match TRBD1. With 4 bases clipped from V and 2 bases from J, the junction kept 6 bases outside the gene matches. CDR1 SGHRS and CDR2 YFSETQ come from the germline V gene. The length of the CDR3 is 15 residues. As DNA, the CDR3 is TGCGCCAGCAGCCGGGGACAGCAAACTGGAAACACCATATATTTT. Its translation is CASSRGQQTGNTIYF.

J is TRBJ2-1 and V is TRBV5-6; no definite D call. The V and J ends lost 0 bases and 0 bases respectively, with 10 bases between them. Germline loops: CDR1 SGHDT, CDR2 YYEEEE. This CDR3 spans 16 amino acids. The CDR3 coding sequence is TGTGCCAGCAGCTTGGTAGGGCTTAACTCCTACAATGAGCAGTTCTTC. Translation: CASSLVGLNSYNEQFF.

V gene TRBV6-6 combines with J gene TRBJ2-1; D may be TRBD1 (6 bases). Trimming removed 5 bases at V and 0 bases at J, with 11 bases between. Germline V gene sequence: CDR1 MNHNY, CDR2 SVGAGI (reference sequence). CDR3 length equals 15 residues. CDR3 DNA sequence: TGTGCCAGCAGTGCCCAGGGGATCTCCTACAATGAGCAGTTCTTC. It encodes CASSAQGISYNEQFF.

This clone appeared once. The J gene is TRBJ2-3, the V gene TRBV19; possible D gene TRBD1, 5 bases. Trimming left V 7 bases short and J 7 bases short, with 15 bases between. CDR3 length: 13 residues. Germline lookup yields CDR1 LNHDA and CDR2 SQIVND (reference sequence). The CDR3: CASTQTGAHTQYF. The CDR3 nucleotides are TGTGCCAGTACCCAAACAGGTGCCCATACGCAGTATTTT. The full variable domain, completed using reference TRBV19 and TRBJ2-3, is DGGITQSPKYLFRKEGQNVTLSCEQNLNHDAMYWYRQDPGQGLRLIYYSQIVNDFQKGDIAEGYSVSREKKESFPLTVTSAQKNPTAFYLCASTQTGAHTQYFGPGTRLTVL.

The rearrangement uses TRBV7-9 and TRBJ2-3; the D gene is possibly TRBD2 (6 bases). The CDR3 extends over 15 amino acids. The germline V and J ends were trimmed by 5 bases and 6 bases, with 18 bases remaining between them. Germline V lookup: CDR1 SEHNR, CDR2 FQNEAQ (reference sequence). CDR3 sequence (DNA): TGTGCCAGCAGCCCGAGACCCGGGACTGGGGATACGCAGTATTTT. Protein: CASSPRPGTGDTQYF.

The V gene is TRBV5-1, the J gene TRBJ2-2; D is unclear. Deletions cut 0 bases from V and 7 bases from J, with 16 bases between. Germline lookup yields CDR1 SGHRS and CDR2 YFSETQ. The CDR3 is made up of 16 amino acids. CDR3 bases: TGCGCCAGCAGCTTGGGTGCGGCCCAAGTTATCGGGGAGCTGTTTTTT. It translates to CASSLGAAQVIGELFF.

This chain's CDR3 is CASSFTGGQAFF. The CDR3 DNA reads as TGCGCCAGCAGCTTTACAGGGGGCCAAGCTTTCTTT. The V gene is TRBV5-1, the J gene TRBJ1-1; 9 bases are shared with TRBD1. Trimming cost V 2 bases and J 9 bases; bases outside gene matches: 2. The CDR3 is 12 amino acids. Per the germline V gene, CDR1 is SGHRS and CDR2 is YFSETQ. Based on the CDR3 plus reference TRBV5-1 and TRBJ1-1, the full variable domain is KAGVTQTPRYLIKTRGQQVTLSCSPISGHRSVSWYQQTPGQGLQFLFEYFSETQRNKGNFPGRFSGRQFSNSRSEMNVSTLELGDSALYLCASSFTGGQAFFGQGTRLTVV.